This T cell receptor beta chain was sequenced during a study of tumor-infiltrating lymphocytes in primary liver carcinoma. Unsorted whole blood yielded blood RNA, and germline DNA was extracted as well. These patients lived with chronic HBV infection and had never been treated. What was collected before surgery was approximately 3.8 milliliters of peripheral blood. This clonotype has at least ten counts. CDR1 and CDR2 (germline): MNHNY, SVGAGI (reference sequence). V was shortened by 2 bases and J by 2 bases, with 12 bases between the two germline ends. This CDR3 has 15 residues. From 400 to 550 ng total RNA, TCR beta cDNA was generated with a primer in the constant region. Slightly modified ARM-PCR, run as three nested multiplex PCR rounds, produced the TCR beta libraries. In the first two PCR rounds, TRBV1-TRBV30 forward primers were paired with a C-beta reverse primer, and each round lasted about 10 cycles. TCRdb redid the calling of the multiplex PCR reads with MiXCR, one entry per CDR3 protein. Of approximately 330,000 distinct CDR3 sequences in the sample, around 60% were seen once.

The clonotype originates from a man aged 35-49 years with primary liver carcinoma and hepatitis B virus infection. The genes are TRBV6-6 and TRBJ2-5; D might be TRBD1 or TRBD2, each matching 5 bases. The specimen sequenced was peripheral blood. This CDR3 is CASSYVGVGQETQYF. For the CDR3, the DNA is TGTGCCAGCAGTTACGTGGGGGTGGGACAAGAGACCCAGTACTTC.